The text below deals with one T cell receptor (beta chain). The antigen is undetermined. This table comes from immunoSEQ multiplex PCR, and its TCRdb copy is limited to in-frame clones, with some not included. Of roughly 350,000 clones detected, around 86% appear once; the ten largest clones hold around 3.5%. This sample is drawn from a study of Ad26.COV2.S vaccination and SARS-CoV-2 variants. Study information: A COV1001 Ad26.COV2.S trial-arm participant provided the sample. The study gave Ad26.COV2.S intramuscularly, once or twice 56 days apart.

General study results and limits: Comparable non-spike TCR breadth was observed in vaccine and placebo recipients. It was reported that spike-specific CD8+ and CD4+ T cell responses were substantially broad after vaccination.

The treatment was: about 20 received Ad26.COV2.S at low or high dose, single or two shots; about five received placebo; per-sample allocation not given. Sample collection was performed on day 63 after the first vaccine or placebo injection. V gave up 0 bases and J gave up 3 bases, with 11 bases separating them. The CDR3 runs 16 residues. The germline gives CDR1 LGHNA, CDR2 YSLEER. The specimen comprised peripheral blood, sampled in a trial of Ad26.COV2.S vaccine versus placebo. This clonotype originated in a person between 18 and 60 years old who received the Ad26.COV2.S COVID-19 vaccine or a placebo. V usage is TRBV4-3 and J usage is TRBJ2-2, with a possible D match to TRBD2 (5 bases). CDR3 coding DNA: TGCGCCAGCAGCCAAGATCCCGAGGGAGACACCGGGGAGCTGTTTTTT. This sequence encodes CASSQDPEGDTGELFF.